This record covers a single T cell receptor beta chain. Its antigen is as yet unknown. In germline, CDR1 is MGHRA, CDR2 YSYEKL. The CDR3 consists of 14 residues. Losses at the gene ends were 4 bases for V and 4 bases for J; bases not matched to a gene: 2. The data were obtained in a study of OX40 agonist ivuxolimab in advanced cancers. Study-wide background: Intravenous ivuxolimab at 0.01 to 10 mg/kg was given to patients every 2 weeks. Overall study results and limits: Also present in some nonresponders was a low level of normalized T-cell clonal expansion.

The method was immunoSEQ multiplex PCR; TCRdb's version includes in-frame clones alone and lacks a portion of them. This sample has approximately 48,000 clones, with around 87% found just once. The chain joins TRBV4-1 to TRBJ2-1, with 9 bases lining up with TRBD2. The sequencing here drew on CD4+ or CD8+ T cells sorted from blood, taken in a trial of the OX40 agonist ivuxolimab. The source is an adult with an advanced solid tumor such as melanoma, head and neck, liver or kidney cancer. CDR3 loop: CASSLAGAYNEQFF. CDR3 in DNA: TGCGCCAGCAGCCTAGCGGGGGCTTACAATGAGCAGTTCTTC.